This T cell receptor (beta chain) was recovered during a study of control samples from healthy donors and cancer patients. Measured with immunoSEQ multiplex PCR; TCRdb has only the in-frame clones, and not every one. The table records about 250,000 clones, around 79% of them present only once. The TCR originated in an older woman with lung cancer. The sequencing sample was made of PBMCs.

The CDR3 is CASSSRPGQAGNEQFF. The CDR3 DNA sequence: TGTGCCAGCAGCTCCCGCCCCGGACAGGCGGGGAATGAGCAGTTCTTC. The chain employs TRBV7-6 and TRBJ2-1, with D possibly TRBD1 on 7 matching bases. Between the trimmed V and J ends, which lost 4 bases and 7 bases, there was a span of 20 bases. CDR1 and CDR2 from the germline V gene are SGHVS and FNYEAQ. The CDR3 runs to 16 residues.